Below, 3 T cell receptor beta chains from the same sample are listed, as sequenced in a study of T cells in localized non-small cell lung cancer. The repertoire was sequenced with immunoSEQ multiplex PCR; TCRdb's copy has only in-frame clones and lacks some. Counted here are about 1,500 clones, roughly 34% occurring once; the ten biggest clones make up 19%. This sample comprised lung tumor tissue, obtained before any cancer treatment. The receptors originated from a woman aged 35-70 years with stage I squamous cell lung carcinoma.

This clone was recorded a few times. This CDR3 reads CASSVDAGGQGRDNEQFF. As DNA, the CDR3 is TGTGCCAGCAGCGTAGACGCGGGGGGACAGGGGAGGGACAATGAGCAGTTCTTC. The chain recombines TRBV9 with TRBJ2-1, with 10 bases lining up with TRBD1. Germline CDR1 reads SGDLS; CDR2 reads YYNGEE. Trimming removed 0 bases from V and 5 bases from J; junction bases left unmatched: 11. This CDR3 region has 18 residues.

The chain is built from TRBV4-1 and TRBJ1-2; D gene unclear. The germline CDR1 and CDR2 sequences are MGHRA and YSYEKL. The CDR3 sequence is 13 residues long. With 0 bases removed from V and 5 bases from J, the gap between germline ends came to 7 bases. As DNA, the CDR3 is TGCGCCAGCAGCCAAGATCCAGGTTATGGCTACACCTTC. This gives the protein CASSQDPGYGYTF.

V usage is TRBV25-1 and J usage is TRBJ1-2; a weak D match, TRBD1 (5 bases). CDR1 MGHDK and CDR2 SYGVNS come from the germline V gene. The CDR3 contains 12 residues. Deletions cut 6 bases from V and 7 bases from J, with 12 bases between. The CDR3 is CASSPTGVGYTF. The CDR3 bases are TGTGCCAGCAGCCCAACGGGGGTTGGCTACACCTTC.